This T cell receptor (beta chain) came from a study of blood T cell repertoires in COVID-19. Across the study: T cells, B-cell-depleted T cells, or PBMCs supplied cDNA or gDNA.

Libraries were prepared by immunoSEQ multiplex PCR; TCRdb keeps only in-frame clonotypes and omits some of them. The table shows around 250,000 clones, with roughly 85% occurring only once. Cohort assignment relied on participant-reported clinical history. CDR3 size: 17 residues. The germline V gene has CDR1 MNHNY and CDR2 SVGAGI (reference sequence). Trimming removed 5 bases from V and 1 base from J; junction bases left unmatched: 7. This rearrangement joins TRBV6-6 to TRBJ2-6; 8 nucleotides align to TRBD1. Sequencing was carried out using PBMCs or T cells enriched from blood (not recorded which). The sequence was collected from a middle-aged man who had been exposed to COVID-19. CDR3 sequence: CASSPGTGYSGANVLTF. In nucleotides, the CDR3 is TGTGCCAGCAGTCCCGGGACAGGATATTCTGGGGCCAACGTCCTGACTTTC.